The 11 T cell receptor beta chains given below trace back to one sample, sequenced in a study of blood T cell repertoires in COVID-19. Generated by immunoSEQ multiplex PCR, the TCRdb table keeps only in-frame clones and is missing some. In the table there are about 330,000 clones, over 70% of which are singletons. What was sequenced was PBMCs or T cells enriched from blood (not recorded which). Receptor source: a man younger than 45 who had recovered from COVID-19.

V and J are TRBV7-2 and TRBJ2-1; 9 nucleotides agree with TRBD2. V shed 2 bases, J shed 5 bases, and the junction held 7 bases outside the gene matches. This CDR3 is 16 amino acids long. CDR1 is SGHTA and CDR2 is FQGNSA in the germline V gene. The CDR3 DNA reads as TGTGCCAGCAGCTTATCAGTAGCGGGGGAGGACAATGAGCAGTTCTTC. This encodes CASSLSVAGEDNEQFF.

This clone was detected once. This chain links TRBV11-2 with TRBJ1-2; the match to TRBD1 covers 8 bases. Germline V gene lookup returns CDR1 SGHAT and CDR2 FQNNGV. This CDR3 has 15 amino acids. The V segment lost 1 base and the J segment 3 bases; nucleotides outside the gene matches: 4. CDR3 protein: CASSLALTGDYGYTF. CDR3 DNA: TGTGCCAGCAGCTTAGCCCTGACAGGGGACTATGGCTACACCTTC. The whole variable domain, filled in from reference TRBV11-2 and TRBJ1-2, reads EAGVAQSPRYKIIEKRQSVAFWCNPISGHATLYWYQQILGQGPKLLIQFQNNGVVDDSQLPKDRFSAERLKGVDSTLKIQPAKLEDSAVYLCASSLALTGDYGYTFGSGTRLTVV.

The V call is TRBV4-2, the J call TRBJ2-3; tentative D call: TRBD2 (5 bases). V dropped 4 bases and J dropped 2 bases, with 22 bases sitting between them. The CDR3 covers 18 residues. Germline V gene sequence: CDR1 LGHNA, CDR2 YNFKEQ. CDR3 DNA: TGTGCCAGCAGCCGGGAAGGTAGCGCCATTAACTACACAGATACGCAGTATTTT. Amino acids: CASSREGSAINYTDTQYF.

This clone has only a few counts. V usage is TRBV4-1 and J usage is TRBJ1-5; D not resolved. Per the germline V gene, CDR1 is MGHRA and CDR2 is YSYEKL. CDR3 length: 14 amino acids. V was trimmed by 1 base and J by 6 bases, leaving 10 bases between them. The CDR3 DNA reads TGCGCCAGCAGCCAAGCTGAGGTTGGTCAGCCCCAGCATTTT. Protein product: CASSQAEVGQPQHF.

This chain links TRBV28 with TRBJ2-1; 7 bases align to TRBD2. V shed 2 bases and J 2 bases; nucleotides not matched to a gene: 6. The CDR3 runs to 16 residues. Looked up from germline, CDR1 is MDHEN and CDR2 is SYDVKM. CDR3 sequence reads: CASSLGGGFTYNEQFF. The CDR3 DNA reads TGTGCCAGCAGTTTAGGCGGGGGTTTCACCTACAATGAGCAGTTCTTC.

The chain uses TRBV4-2 and TRBJ2-1; 9 bases map to TRBD2. The CDR3 length is 18 residues. CDR1 is LGHNA and CDR2 is YNFKEQ in the germline V gene. The junction had 10 bases not matched to a gene; V was cut back by 0 bases and J by 4 bases. The CDR3 region has the DNA TGTGCCAGCAGCCAAGAAGTGGCGGGGGGGACAGCGTACAATGAGCAGTTCTTC. This encodes CASSQEVAGGTAYNEQFF.

This clone showed up just a few times. The rearrangement links TRBV13 to TRBJ2-1; 10 bases are a match to TRBD2. V trimming: 3 bases; J trimming: 0 bases; junction bases outside the gene matches: 5. The CDR3 spans 17 residues. CDR1 and CDR2 (germline): PRHDT, FYEKMQ (reference sequence). The CDR3 is CASSLLAGEGSYNEQFF. The CDR3 DNA is TGTGCCAGCAGCTTGCTAGCGGGGGAGGGCTCCTACAATGAGCAGTTCTTC.

The count of this clone is one. The rearrangement links TRBV9 to TRBJ2-1; 9 nucleotides line up with TRBD2. The ends lost 0 bases at V and 8 bases at J; junction bases unmatched: 6. The CDR3 is 15 amino acids. Germline CDR1 and CDR2: SGDLS and YYNGEE. CDR3: CASSVGAGGADEQFF. CDR3 DNA sequence: TGTGCCAGCAGCGTAGGAGCGGGGGGCGCGGATGAGCAGTTCTTC.

DNA of the CDR3: TGTGCCAGTACCCATACGGACAGAACCACCGGGGAGCTGTTTTTT. This gives the protein CASTHTDRTTGELFF. The V call is TRBV19, the J call TRBJ2-2, with a weak D call TRBD1 (6 bases). V was clipped by 7 bases and J by 4 bases, with 16 bases between them. The CDR3 contains 15 residues. Germline-derived CDR1 and CDR2 are LNHDA and SQIVND (reference sequence).

The chain recombines TRBV7-9 with TRBJ2-6; the D gene is possibly TRBD1 (6 bases). Trimming left V 1 base short and J 0 bases short, with 10 bases between. The CDR3 spans 17 residues. From germline, CDR1 is SEHNR and CDR2 FQNEAQ (reference sequence). DNA of the CDR3: TGTGCCAGCAGCTTAGAGTCACAGGGCTCTGGGGCCAACGTCCTGACTTTC. This translates into CASSLESQGSGANVLTF.

V usage is TRBV9 and J usage is TRBJ2-6, with D possibly being TRBD1 (5 bases). Germline CDR1 reads SGDLS; CDR2 reads YYNGEE. The CDR3 contains 15 residues. V was pared by 3 bases and J by 0 bases, with 7 bases between. CDR3 DNA: TGTGCCAGCAGCGACAGGCGCTCTGGGGCCAACGTCCTGACTTTC. It encodes CASSDRRSGANVLTF.